These T cell receptor beta chains were read from a single sample in a study of CD4 T cells in relation to SARS-CoV-2 and coronaviruses. The method was immunoSEQ multiplex PCR; TCRdb's version includes in-frame clones alone and lacks a portion of them. The sample contains about 21,000 clones, 76% of which appear only once. Their specific antigens are unknown. The source material was CD4+ T cells from PBMCs, cultured in vitro. The receptors stem from a human donor in good health. The CDR3 runs from the conserved cysteine through the conserved F or W. Each record gives: V gene, clone size, D gene, J gene, CDR3 protein, CDR3 DNA. D genes are given only for firm matches. Size is stated for part of the rows, as once, few or many counts, or as a class when the clone is expanded.

>TRBV6-1|few|-|TRBJ2-5
CASSESTGGASETQYF
TGTGCCAGCAGTGAATCTACGGGGGGCGCCTCAGAGACCCAGTACTTC
>TRBV28|-|TRBD1|TRBJ2-7
CASITGQGRYEQYF
TGTGCCAGCATAACGGGACAGGGGAGGTACGAGCAGTACTTC
>TRBV25-1|once|TRBD2|TRBJ2-1
CASSDIGLAGVNYNEQFF
TGTGCCAGCAGTGATATAGGACTAGCGGGAGTAAATTACAATGAGCAGTTCTTC
>TRBV2|-|TRBD2|TRBJ2-1
CASQGGLAVNNEQFF
TGTGCCAGCCAGGGCGGACTAGCGGTTAACAATGAGCAGTTCTTC
>TRBV2|-|TRBD1|TRBJ2-6
CASHPTGSGGANVLTF
TGTGCCAGTCATCCGACAGGGTCTGGTGGGGCCAACGTCCTGACTTTC
>TRBV19|-|TRBD1|TRBJ2-1
CASSRGAGDRVHNEQFF
TGTGCCAGTAGTCGAGGGGCGGGGGACAGGGTTCACAATGAGCAGTTCTTC
>TRBV19|-|-|TRBJ1-4
CASTRTVRVDEKLFF
TGTGCCAGTACCAGGACAGTCCGGGTCGATGAAAAACTGTTTTTT
>TRBV7-9|once|-|TRBJ2-1
CASSLGLEGNEQFF
TGTGCCAGCAGCTTAGGACTGGAAGGCAATGAGCAGTTCTTC
>TRBV18|-|-|TRBJ1-5
CASSPGQPNQPQHF
TGTGCCAGCTCACCAGGGCAGCCGAATCAGCCCCAGCATTTT
>TRBV7-9|-|TRBD2|TRBJ2-7
CASSLSGNSYEQYF
TGTGCCAGCAGTCTTAGCGGGAACTCCTACGAGCAGTACTTC
>TRBV6-4|-|-|TRBJ1-5
CASSDPSPQHF
TGTGCCAGCAGTGACCCGTCTCCCCAGCATTTT
>TRBV3-1/TRBV3-2|-|-|TRBJ2-1
CASSQEGGPYNEQFF
TGTGCCAGCAGCCAAGAGGGGGGACCATACAATGAGCAGTTCTTC
>TRBV11-3|-|-|TRBJ1-1
CASSLERSEAFF
TGTGCCAGCAGCTTAGAACGGTCTGAAGCTTTCTTT
>TRBV7-3|-|-|TRBJ2-3
CASSLALGLTDTQYF
TGTGCCAGCAGCTTAGCTCTGGGTTTAACAGATACGCAGTATTTT
>TRBV6-6|-|-|TRBJ1-2
CASRGYDGYTF
TGTGCCAGCCGTGGGTATGATGGCTACACCTTC
>TRBV6-5|few|-|TRBJ1-5
CASTILRGQPQHF
TGTGCCAGCACCATCCTCCGGGGTCAGCCCCAGCATTTT
>TRBV5-1|-|TRBD2|TRBJ2-7
CASSFSGRYEQYF
TGCGCCAGCAGCTTCAGCGGGAGGTACGAGCAGTACTTC
>TRBV29-1|-|-|TRBJ1-1
CSVVSGNTEAFF
TGCAGCGTTGTATCCGGAAACACTGAAGCTTTCTTT
>TRBV10-3|-|TRBD1|TRBJ2-1
CAISEARDRGRVEQFF
TGTGCCATCAGTGAGGCACGGGACAGGGGAAGGGTCGAGCAGTTCTTC
>TRBV5-6|medium-sized|-|TRBJ1-2
CASRFYLPRGERYGYTF
TGTGCCAGCAGGTTCTACTTACCAAGGGGGGAACGCTATGGCTACACCTTC
>TRBV5-1|few|-|TRBJ1-2
CASSLAPEGGYGYTF
TGCGCCAGCAGCTTGGCACCGGAGGGGGGCTATGGCTACACCTTC
>TRBV7-8|-|TRBD1|TRBJ2-7
CASSLLRTGKVYEQYF
TGTGCCAGCAGCTTATTGAGGACAGGGAAGGTCTACGAGCAGTACTTC
>TRBV2|-|-|TRBJ1-5
CASNWGTNQPQHF
TGTGCCAGCAATTGGGGGACCAATCAGCCCCAGCATTTT
>TRBV18|-|-|TRBJ2-1
CASSPGGHNEQFF
TGTGCCAGCTCACCAGGGGGGCACAATGAGCAGTTCTTC
>TRBV2|-|TRBD1|TRBJ2-2
CASSAQGGPGELFF
TGTGCCAGCAGTGCACAGGGGGGTCCCGGGGAGCTGTTTTTT
>TRBV7-2|few|-|TRBJ1-5
CASSLIDNQPQHF
TGTGCCAGCAGCTTAATTGACAATCAGCCCCAGCATTTT
>TRBV7-9|-|-|TRBJ2-5
CASSLSPAETQYF
TGTGCCAGCAGCTTGAGCCCAGCGGAGACCCAGTACTTC
>TRBV15|few|-|TRBJ2-7
CATSRARGYEQYF
TGTGCCACCAGCAGAGCGCGGGGCTACGAGCAGTACTTC
>TRBV11-1|-|-|TRBJ2-7
CASSLGESSYEQYF
TGTGCCAGCAGCTTGGGAGAGTCGTCCTACGAGCAGTACTTC
>TRBV24-1|once|TRBD1|TRBJ2-7
CATSDTDRNYEQYF
TGTGCCACCAGTGATACGGACAGGAACTACGAGCAGTACTTC
>TRBV18|-|-|TRBJ2-1
CASSYGVGNPEQFF
TGTGCCAGCTCATACGGGGTAGGAAACCCTGAGCAGTTCTTC
>TRBV7-9|-|TRBD1|TRBJ2-1
CASSAGQGVALREQFF
TGTGCCAGCAGCGCGGGACAGGGGGTCGCTTTGAGGGAGCAGTTCTTC
>TRBV7-9|-|TRBD1|TRBJ1-1
CASSYDRGRTEAFF
TGTGCCAGCAGCTATGACAGGGGCCGGACTGAAGCTTTCTTT
>TRBV2|-|-|TRBJ1-5
CASRTGGQPQHF
TGTGCCAGCAGGACGGGGGGTCAGCCCCAGCATTTT
>TRBV7-2|few|-|TRBJ1-1
CASSWGRGNTEAFF
TGTGCCAGCAGCTGGGGACGAGGGAACACTGAAGCTTTCTTT
>TRBV5-6|-|-|TRBJ1-2
CASSLPGEYYGYTF
TGTGCCAGCAGCTTGCCAGGGGAGTACTATGGCTACACCTTC
>TRBV5-4|-|-|TRBJ2-7
CASSLGTGLYEQYF
TGTGCCAGCAGCTTGGGCACAGGGCTTTACGAGCAGTACTTC
>TRBV2|once|-|TRBJ1-2
CASSVDPYGYTF
TGTGCCAGCAGTGTGGACCCATATGGCTACACCTTC
>TRBV7-6|-|-|TRBJ2-1
CASSLSTHRAGEQFF
TGTGCCAGCAGCCTTAGCACCCACCGGGCTGGTGAGCAGTTCTTC
>TRBV7-9|-|TRBD1|TRBJ1-5
CASSFGQGGKHF
TGTGCCAGCAGCTTCGGACAGGGGGGTAAGCATTTT
>TRBV7-3|-|-|TRBJ2-5
CASSLGPQETQYF
TGTGCCAGCAGCTTAGGGCCTCAAGAGACCCAGTACTTC
>TRBV12-5|once|-|TRBJ1-5
CASVLHQPRGNQPQHF
TGTGCTAGTGTCTTACACCAACCTAGGGGCAATCAGCCCCAGCATTTT
>TRBV7-9|-|TRBD1|TRBJ2-7
CASASPGQGRGEQYF
TGTGCCAGCGCCTCCCCCGGACAGGGCCGGGGGGAGCAGTACTTC
>TRBV10-1|-|TRBD1|TRBJ2-1
CASSDPGTGGNNEQFF
TGCGCCAGCAGTGACCCCGGGACAGGGGGGAACAATGAGCAGTTCTTC
>TRBV19|-|-|TRBJ1-5
CASSFTSGVGSNQPQHF
TGTGCCAGTAGTTTTACTTCCGGTGTAGGAAGCAATCAGCCCCAGCATTTT
>TRBV5-6|-|-|TRBJ2-7
CASSLATVIIYDEQYF
TGTGCCAGCAGCTTGGCCACAGTAATAATCTACGACGAGCAGTACTTC
>TRBV29-1|-|-|TRBJ2-3
CSALAPDKGTQYF
TGCAGCGCTCTGGCCCCGGACAAGGGTACGCAGTATTTT
>TRBV9|-|TRBD2|TRBJ2-3
CASSVGAGGPTDTQYF
TGTGCCAGCAGCGTAGGGGCGGGAGGGCCGACAGATACGCAGTATTTT
>TRBV18|-|-|TRBJ2-1
CASSPQVGSSYNEQFF
TGTGCCAGCTCACCACAGGTGGGGAGCTCCTACAATGAGCAGTTCTTC
>TRBV9|once|-|TRBJ1-1
CASSGQGLEAFF
TGTGCCAGCAGCGGTCAGGGACTTGAAGCTTTCTTT
>TRBV12-5|-|-|TRBJ2-7
CASGLGPYEQYF
TGTGCTAGTGGTTTGGGCCCATACGAGCAGTACTTC
>TRBV3-1/TRBV3-2|-|-|TRBJ2-5
CASSQVVGGPQETQYF
TGTGCCAGCAGCCAAGTGGTAGGGGGGCCTCAAGAGACCCAGTACTTC